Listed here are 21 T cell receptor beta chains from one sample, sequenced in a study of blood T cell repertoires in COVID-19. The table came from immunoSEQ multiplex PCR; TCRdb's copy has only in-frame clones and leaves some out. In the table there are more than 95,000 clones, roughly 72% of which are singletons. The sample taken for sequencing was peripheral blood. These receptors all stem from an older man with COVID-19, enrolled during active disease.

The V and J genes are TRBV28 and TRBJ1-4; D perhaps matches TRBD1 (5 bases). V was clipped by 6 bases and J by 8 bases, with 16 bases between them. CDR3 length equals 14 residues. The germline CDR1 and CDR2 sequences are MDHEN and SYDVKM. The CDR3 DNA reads TGTGCCAGCAGACCCCCCGGACGGACAGAAAAACTGTTTTTT. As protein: CASRPPGRTEKLFF.

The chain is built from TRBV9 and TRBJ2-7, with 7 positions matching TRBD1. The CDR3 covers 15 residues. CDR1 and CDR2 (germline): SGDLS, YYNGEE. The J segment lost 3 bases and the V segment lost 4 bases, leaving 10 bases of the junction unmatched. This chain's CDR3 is CASSLGDSYLYEQYF. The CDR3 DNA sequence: TGTGCCAGCAGCCTCGGGGACAGCTATCTCTACGAGCAGTACTTC. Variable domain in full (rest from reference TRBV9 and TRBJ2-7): DSGVTQTPKHLITATGQRVTLRCSPRSGDLSVYWYQQSLDQGLQFLIQYYNGEERAKGNILERFSAQQFPDLHSELNLSSLELGDSALYFCASSLGDSYLYEQYFGPGTRLTVT.

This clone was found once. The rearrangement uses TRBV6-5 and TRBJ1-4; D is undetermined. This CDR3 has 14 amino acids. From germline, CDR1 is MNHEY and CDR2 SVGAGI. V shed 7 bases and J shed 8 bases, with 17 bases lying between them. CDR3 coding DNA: TGTGCCAGCACCCAGGTTTGGGCAGGAGAAAAACTGTTTTTT. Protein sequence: CASTQVWAGEKLFF.

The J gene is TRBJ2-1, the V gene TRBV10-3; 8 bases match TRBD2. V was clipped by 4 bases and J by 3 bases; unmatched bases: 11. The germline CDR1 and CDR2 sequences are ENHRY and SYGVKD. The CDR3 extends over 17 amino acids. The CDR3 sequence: CAISALTSGVRYNEQFF. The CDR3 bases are TGTGCCATCAGTGCACTTACTAGCGGAGTCCGCTACAATGAGCAGTTCTTC.

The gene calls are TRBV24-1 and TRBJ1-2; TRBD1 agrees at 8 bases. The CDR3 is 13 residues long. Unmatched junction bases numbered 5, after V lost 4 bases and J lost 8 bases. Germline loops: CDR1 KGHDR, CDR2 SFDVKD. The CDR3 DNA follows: TGTGCCACCAGTGACCGGACAGGGTACGGCTACACCTTC. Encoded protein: CATSDRTGYGYTF.

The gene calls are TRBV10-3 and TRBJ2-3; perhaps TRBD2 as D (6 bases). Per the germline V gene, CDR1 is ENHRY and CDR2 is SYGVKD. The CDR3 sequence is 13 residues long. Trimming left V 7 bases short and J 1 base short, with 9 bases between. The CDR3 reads CAIKPGGTDTQYF. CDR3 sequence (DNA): TGTGCCATCAAACCGGGAGGCACAGATACGCAGTATTTT.

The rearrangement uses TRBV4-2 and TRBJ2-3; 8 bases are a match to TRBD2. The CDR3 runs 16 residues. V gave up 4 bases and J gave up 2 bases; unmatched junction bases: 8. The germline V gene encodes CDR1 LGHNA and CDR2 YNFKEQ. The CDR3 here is CASSPLIAGFTDTQYF. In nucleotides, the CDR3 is TGTGCCAGCAGCCCCTTAATAGCGGGGTTCACAGATACGCAGTATTTT.

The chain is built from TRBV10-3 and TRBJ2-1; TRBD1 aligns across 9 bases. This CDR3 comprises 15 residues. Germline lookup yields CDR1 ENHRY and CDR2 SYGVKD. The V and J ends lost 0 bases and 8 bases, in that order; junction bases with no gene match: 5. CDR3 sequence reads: CAISESTGGFDEQFF. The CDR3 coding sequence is TGTGCCATCAGTGAGTCCACAGGGGGCTTCGATGAGCAGTTCTTC.

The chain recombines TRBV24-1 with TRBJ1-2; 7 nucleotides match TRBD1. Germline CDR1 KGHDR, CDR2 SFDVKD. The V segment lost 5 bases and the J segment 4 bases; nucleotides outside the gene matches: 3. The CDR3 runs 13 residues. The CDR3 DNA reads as TGTGCCACCAGTGGACAGGGCACCTATGGCTACACCTTC. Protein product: CATSGQGTYGYTF.

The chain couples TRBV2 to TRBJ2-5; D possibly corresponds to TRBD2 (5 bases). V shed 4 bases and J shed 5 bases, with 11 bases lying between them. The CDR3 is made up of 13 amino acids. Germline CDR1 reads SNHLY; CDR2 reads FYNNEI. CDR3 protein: CASSGEGRETQYF. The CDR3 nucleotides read TGTGCCAGCAGTGGAGAGGGCAGGGAGACCCAGTACTTC.

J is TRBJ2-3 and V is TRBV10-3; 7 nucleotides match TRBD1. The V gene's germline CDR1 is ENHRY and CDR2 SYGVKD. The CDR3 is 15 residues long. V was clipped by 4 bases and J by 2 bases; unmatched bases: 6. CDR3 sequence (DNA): TGTGCCATCAGTGCTCGACAGGGTTTCACAGATACGCAGTATTTT. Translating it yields CAISARQGFTDTQYF.

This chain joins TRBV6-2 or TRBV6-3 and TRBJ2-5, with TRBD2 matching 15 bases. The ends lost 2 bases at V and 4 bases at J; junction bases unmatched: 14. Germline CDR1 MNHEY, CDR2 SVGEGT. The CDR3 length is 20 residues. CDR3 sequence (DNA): TGTGCCAGCAGTTACCGGGGGACTAGCGGGAGGACTCAGGTTGGAGAGACCCAGTACTTC. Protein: CASSYRGTSGRTQVGETQYF.

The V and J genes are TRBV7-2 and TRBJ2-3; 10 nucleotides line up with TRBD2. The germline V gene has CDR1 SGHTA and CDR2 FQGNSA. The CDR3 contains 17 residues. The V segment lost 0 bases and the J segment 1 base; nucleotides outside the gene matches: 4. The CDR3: CASSLARGTSGTDTQYF. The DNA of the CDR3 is TGTGCCAGCAGCTTAGCGCGGGGGACTAGCGGCACAGATACGCAGTATTTT.

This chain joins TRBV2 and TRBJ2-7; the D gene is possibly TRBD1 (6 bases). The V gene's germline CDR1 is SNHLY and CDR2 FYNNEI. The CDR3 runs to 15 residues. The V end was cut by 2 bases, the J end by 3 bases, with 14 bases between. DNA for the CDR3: TGTGCCAGCAGTGAAATATCAGGGGATATCTACGAGCAGTACTTC. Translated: CASSEISGDIYEQYF.

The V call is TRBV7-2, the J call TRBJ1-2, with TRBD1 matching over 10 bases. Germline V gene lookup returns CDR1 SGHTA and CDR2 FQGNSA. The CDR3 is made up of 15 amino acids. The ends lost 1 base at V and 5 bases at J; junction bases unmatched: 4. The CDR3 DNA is TGTGCCAGCAGCTTAGATGGGACAGGGGTATATGGCTACACCTTC. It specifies CASSLDGTGVYGYTF.

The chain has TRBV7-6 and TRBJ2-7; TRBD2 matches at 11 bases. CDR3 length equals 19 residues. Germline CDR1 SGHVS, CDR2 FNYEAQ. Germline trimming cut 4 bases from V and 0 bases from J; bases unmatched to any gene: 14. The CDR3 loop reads CASSSGEGTSGMSSYEQYF. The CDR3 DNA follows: TGTGCCAGCAGCTCGGGGGAGGGGACTAGCGGAATGAGCTCCTACGAGCAGTACTTC.

The chain's CDR3 is CASSQYLAANTGELFF. The CDR3, as DNA: TGTGCCAGCAGCCAATATCTAGCGGCGAACACCGGGGAGCTGTTTTTT. This rearrangement joins TRBV3-1 (or the pseudogene TRBV3-2) to TRBJ2-2, with 7 bases that match TRBD2. The CDR3 extends over 16 amino acids. The V and J ends lost 2 bases and 0 bases, in that order; junction bases with no gene match: 3. Germline V lookup: CDR1 LGHDT, CDR2 YNNKEL (reference sequence).

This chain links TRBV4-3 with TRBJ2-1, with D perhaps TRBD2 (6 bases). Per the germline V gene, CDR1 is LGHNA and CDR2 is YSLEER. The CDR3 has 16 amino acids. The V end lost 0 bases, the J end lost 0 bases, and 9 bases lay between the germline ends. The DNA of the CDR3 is TGCGCCAGCAGCCAAGAATCCGGGGGCTCCTACAATGAGCAGTTCTTC. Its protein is CASSQESGGSYNEQFF.

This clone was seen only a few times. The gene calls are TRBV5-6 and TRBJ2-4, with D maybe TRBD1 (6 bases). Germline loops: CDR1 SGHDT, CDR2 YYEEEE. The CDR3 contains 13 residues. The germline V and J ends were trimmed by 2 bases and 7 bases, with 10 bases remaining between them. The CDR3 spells CASSFRTANIQYF. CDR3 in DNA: TGTGCCAGCAGCTTCCGGACAGCGAACATTCAGTACTTC.

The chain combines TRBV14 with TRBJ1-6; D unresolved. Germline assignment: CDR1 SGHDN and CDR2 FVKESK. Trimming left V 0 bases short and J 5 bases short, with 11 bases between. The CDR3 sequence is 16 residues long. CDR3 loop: CASSQEQASNNSPLHF. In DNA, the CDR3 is TGTGCCAGCAGCCAAGAGCAGGCCTCGAATAATTCACCCCTCCACTTT.

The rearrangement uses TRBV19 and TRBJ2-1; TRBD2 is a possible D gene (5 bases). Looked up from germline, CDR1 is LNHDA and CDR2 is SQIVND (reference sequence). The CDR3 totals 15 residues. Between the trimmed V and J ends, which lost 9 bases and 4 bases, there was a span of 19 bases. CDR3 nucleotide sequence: TGTGCCAGCCGCGACCGGGAATCCAAATACAATGAGCAGTTCTTC. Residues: CASRDRESKYNEQFF.